Each of the 14 T cell receptor beta chains below was sequenced from the same sample in a study of cytomegalovirus exposure and HLA in healthy donors (dated by TCRdb to 2016 to 2017). Receptor libraries were prepared by the immunoSEQ multiplex PCR assay. A mixture of 60 forward primers for TCR Vbeta segments and 13 reverse primers for TCR Jbeta segments was used in the multiplex PCR. TCRdb carries this immuneACCESS record with in-frame sequences only. Its versions omit some clonotypes, under half of them owing to an unresolved V gene in the studies checked, with the rest unexplained. The sample table holds roughly 150,000 clones, of which about 80% were seen once. Jointly, the top ten make up about 7.1% of the sample. Material for sequencing was PBMCs. These receptors came from a woman aged 50 to 65 in good health and CMV-seropositive.

V gene TRBV9 combines with J gene TRBJ1-6; 10 nucleotides align to TRBD1. Germline-derived CDR1 and CDR2 are SGDLS and YYNGEE. V trimming: 0 bases; J trimming: 9 bases; junction bases outside the gene matches: 3. CDR3 size: 15 residues. CDR3 DNA: TGTGCCAGCAGCGTAGAGGGACAGGGGCCTTCACCCCTCCACTTT. This codes for CASSVEGQGPSPLHF.

The chain combines TRBV2 with TRBJ2-5; 8 bases match TRBD2. This CDR3 spans 13 amino acids. V lost 6 bases, J lost 4 bases, and 4 bases stayed unmatched. Germline V gene lookup returns CDR1 SNHLY and CDR2 FYNNEI. The DNA of the CDR3 is TGTGCCAGCAGGATGAGCGGGGGAGAGACCCAGTACTTC. It translates to CASRMSGGETQYF.

The rearrangement uses TRBV7-8 and TRBJ1-2, with 11 nucleotides matching TRBD1. The CDR3 covers 16 residues. V gave up 1 base and J gave up 5 bases; unmatched junction bases: 6. The germline V gene has CDR1 SGHVS and CDR2 FQNEAQ. This CDR3 reads CASSLGDRGVGYGYTF. The CDR3 DNA reads as TGTGCCAGCAGCTTAGGGGACAGGGGGGTAGGGTATGGCTACACCTTC.

The chain uses TRBV15 and TRBJ2-7, with 7 bases lining up with TRBD1. V lost 5 bases to trimming and J lost 2 bases; unmatched junction nucleotides: 12. Germline V lookup: CDR1 LNHNV, CDR2 YYDKDF (reference sequence). The CDR3 consists of 16 residues. CDR3 DNA sequence: TGTGCCACCAGCGCTCCCACCGGGACAGTTACCTACGAGCAGTACTTC. Translation gives CATSAPTGTVTYEQYF. The full variable domain, rest sourced from reference TRBV15 and TRBJ2-7, is DAMVIQNPRYQVTQFGKPVTLSCSQTLNHNVMYWYQQKSSQAPKLLFHYYDKDFNNEADTPDNFQSRRPNTSFCFLDIRSPGLGDTAMYLCATSAPTGTVTYEQYFGPGTRLTVT.

The gene calls are TRBV25-1 and TRBJ1-4; 8 nucleotides align to TRBD1. Germline V lookup: CDR1 MGHDK, CDR2 SYGVNS. Losses at the gene ends were 4 bases for V and 12 bases for J; bases not matched to a gene: 13. The CDR3 has 15 amino acids. CDR3 DNA: TGTGCCAGCAGTGCCGCCGACAGGGGAGATCGGGAACTGTTTTTT. Protein sequence: CASSAADRGDRELFF.

This chain uses TRBV13 with TRBJ2-5; 7 bases align to TRBD2. Germline CDR1 PRHDT, CDR2 FYEKMQ (reference sequence). V dropped 4 bases and J dropped 5; count of bases not matched to a gene: 7. The CDR3 extends over 14 amino acids. Here the CDR3 reads CASSWETSRETQYF. As DNA, the CDR3 is TGTGCCAGCAGCTGGGAGACTAGCCGGGAGACCCAGTACTTC. The whole variable domain, remainder taken from reference TRBV13 and TRBJ2-5, is AAGVIQSPRHLIKEKRETATLKCYPIPRHDTVYWYQQGPGQDPQFLISFYEKMQSDKGSIPDRFSAQQFSDYHSELNMSSLELGDSALYFCASSWETSRETQYFGPGTRLLVL.

The gene calls are TRBV5-6 and TRBJ1-2; D is ambiguous. Per the germline V gene, CDR1 is SGHDT and CDR2 is YYEEEE. With 10 bases removed from V and 1 base from J, the gap between germline ends came to 17 bases. The CDR3 is 14 amino acids. The CDR3 DNA reads as TGTGCCGGTACCACGGGGAGCAGTAACTATGGCTACACCTTC. This sequence encodes CAGTTGSSNYGYTF. Variable domain in full (rest from reference TRBV5-6 and TRBJ1-2): DAGVTQSPTHLIKTRGQQVTLRCSPKSGHDTVSWYQQALGQGPQFIFQYYEEEERQRGNFPDRFSGHQFPNYSSELNVNALLLGDSALYLCAGTTGSSNYGYTFGSGTRLTVV.

This sequence joins TRBV9 and TRBJ2-2, with 8 bases lining up with TRBD1. CDR1 and CDR2 from the germline V gene are SGDLS and YYNGEE. V shed 1 base, J shed 4 bases, and the junction held 15 bases outside the gene matches. There are 19 residues in the CDR3. CDR3 nucleotide sequence: TGTGCCAGCAGCGTATACCCTTTCCGACAGGGGTTGAGCACCGGGGAGCTGTTTTTT. It yields the protein CASSVYPFRQGLSTGELFF.

This chain connects TRBV6-6 to TRBJ2-3; maybe TRBD2 (7 bases). Germline CDR1 MNHNY, CDR2 SVGAGI (reference sequence). CDR3 length: 14 residues. V lost 10 bases and J 2 bases, leaving 16 bases between the germline ends. This chain's CDR3 is CATGEGGPTDTQYF. In DNA, the CDR3 is TGTGCCACGGGAGAGGGGGGGCCCACAGATACGCAGTATTTT.

The chain is built from TRBV30 and TRBJ1-6; TRBD1 might be the D (6 bases). Germline V gene sequence: CDR1 GTSNPN, CDR2 SVGIG (reference sequence). V dropped 3 bases and J dropped 7 bases, with 10 bases sitting between them. The CDR3 length is 13 residues. CDR3 sequence: CAWSLDSNSPLHF. The DNA for the CDR3 is TGTGCCTGGAGCCTGGACAGCAATTCACCCCTCCACTTT.

CDR3 protein: CAWSRTGPTGQPQHF. CDR3 nucleotide sequence: TGTGCCTGGAGTCGGACAGGGCCAACAGGTCAGCCCCAGCATTTT. The V call is TRBV30, the J call TRBJ1-5, with 8 bases fitting TRBD1. V was clipped by 2 bases and J by 6 bases; unmatched bases: 9. This CDR3 spans 15 amino acids. Germline V gene lookup returns CDR1 GTSNPN and CDR2 SVGIG (reference sequence). Supplemented by reference TRBV30 and TRBJ1-5, the full variable domain reads SQTIHQWPATLVQPVGSPLSLECTVEGTSNPNLYWYRQAAGRGLQLLFYSVGIGQISSEVPQNLSASRPQDRQFILSSKKLLLSDSGFYLCAWSRTGPTGQPQHFGDGTRLSIL.

The rearrangement joins TRBV4-3 to TRBJ2-4, with 10 bases aligning to TRBD2. The V gene's germline CDR1 is LGHNA and CDR2 YSLEER. The CDR3 has 22 amino acids. V dropped 0 bases and J dropped 0; count of bases not matched to a gene: 17. CDR3 DNA sequence: TGCGCCAGCAGCCAAGATGCTCCTTTCGGTAGCGGGGGGTTTCTAGCCAAAAACATTCAGTACTTC. It yields the protein CASSQDAPFGSGGFLAKNIQYF.

J is TRBJ1-1 and V is TRBV9, with 7 positions matching TRBD1. V shed 4 bases and J 1 base; nucleotides not matched to a gene: 13. Looked up from germline, CDR1 is SGDLS and CDR2 is YYNGEE. CDR3 length: 17 residues. CDR3 in DNA: TGTGCCAGCAGCACCTCACAGGGGCTCGGTGAGAACACTGAAGCTTTCTTT. Amino acid sequence: CASSTSQGLGENTEAFF. The entire variable domain, with the rest obtained from reference TRBV9 and TRBJ1-1, is as follows: DSGVTQTPKHLITATGQRVTLRCSPRSGDLSVYWYQQSLDQGLQFLIQYYNGEERAKGNILERFSAQQFPDLHSELNLSSLELGDSALYFCASSTSQGLGENTEAFFGQGTRLTVV.

This clone is a singleton in its sample. V and J are TRBV27 and TRBJ1-6; 7 positions agree with TRBD1. Germline values: CDR1 MNHEY, CDR2 SMNVEV (reference sequence). This CDR3 has 17 residues. The junction had 8 bases not matched to a gene; V was cut back by 2 bases and J by 4 bases. CDR3: CASSLLDRARYNSPLHF. DNA for the CDR3: TGTGCCAGCAGTTTACTTGACAGGGCAAGGTATAATTCACCCCTCCACTTT.